This TCR beta chain emerged from a study of vaccination and CD4 T cells after COVID-19. Looking at the study overall: Control wells got either CEFX epitopes, HIV-1 Nef peptides, or no peptide at all.

Once obtained from cultured CD4+ T cells, the DNA was sequenced using the Oncomine TCR Beta short-read assay. TCRdb re-called the PCR reads through MiXCR, storing one row per CDR3 protein. This repertoire shows around 16,000 distinct CDR3 sequences, roughly 56% found once; its top ten account for about 7.7%. On this clonotype itself: Its antigen is undetermined.

Germline V gives CDR1 LGHDT, CDR2 YNNKEL (reference sequence). This CDR3 has 14 residues. Trimming shortened V by 3 bases and J by 6 bases, and 14 bases separated the two germline ends. Treatment defined: approximately 10-day PBMC culture with coronavirus spike peptide pools or control peptides (ViraFEST assay). V is TRBV3-1 and J is TRBJ1-1; the D is unclear. This TCR was recovered from a human donor who had recovered from COVID-19. Sequenced material: CD4+ T cells from blood, cultured in vitro. The CDR3 region is CASSQTGGWAEAFF. CDR3 nucleotide sequence: TGTGCCAGCAGCCAGACGGGCGGATGGGCTGAAGCTTTCTTT.